The sequence of this TCR beta chain was determined in a study of CD8 T cells in ankylosing spondylitis. Study-level results: In reactive arthritis synovial fluid and blood, some motif variants had been reported before. Researchers report that disease-linked clones proved CD8+ and relatively rare in peripheral blood. A motif of under 10 highly homologous TCR beta variants was seen as apparently characteristic of ankylosing spondylitis blood. From matched ankylosing spondylitis synovial fluid, disease-linked clones were reportedly recovered at significantly enriched levels.

The ends lost 5 bases at V and 8 bases at J; junction bases unmatched: 7. CDR3 length: 13 amino acids. Germline CDR1 reads SGHTA; CDR2 reads FQGNSA. Generation of TCR beta libraries employed quantitative 5'-RACE incorporating molecular barcodes. TCRdb ran MiXCR on the 5' RACE reads and lists one entry per CDR3 protein. The repertoire consists of 470,000 or so distinct CDR3 sequences, with 25% to 30% occurring once and the leading ten covering 0.85% to 1%. This clonotype was counted a few times. Its antigen is still unknown. The clonotype comes from a male donor with ankylosing spondylitis. Source material: blood, either unsorted or a sorted T cell fraction (not recorded which). V is TRBV7-2 and J is TRBJ1-2; 8 nucleotides align to TRBD1. The CDR3 region has the DNA TGTGCCAGCAGCCCGGACAGGGCCTGGGGCTACACCTTC. This encodes CASSPDRAWGYTF.